Following are 30 T cell receptor beta chains from one sample sequenced in a study of beta chain features in type 1 diabetes. Study-wide results and caveats: TCRB CDR3 length was moderately but significantly reduced in all four CD4+ subsets of Type 1 diabetes patients.

Antigen specificity for these receptors is unknown. Since all of the isolated RNA was reverse transcribed, expressed TCRB transcripts were what got sequenced. Profiled with immunoSEQ multiplex PCR; TCRdb holds only in-frame clones, not every one. Among 93,000 or so clones listed, 25% to 35% were seen once. The sequenced sample was central memory CD4+ T cells from blood. These receptors all come from a woman under 30 with type 1 diabetes.

The rearrangement joins TRBV5-1 to TRBJ2-2; 11 nucleotides align to TRBD2. Germline-derived CDR1 and CDR2 are SGHRS and YFSETQ. V lost 8 bases to trimming and J lost 4 bases; unmatched junction nucleotides: 10. The CDR3 totals 16 residues. The CDR3 spells CASLLTGTSGTGELFF. CDR3 bases: TGCGCCAGTCTCCTAACCGGGACTAGCGGCACCGGGGAGCTGTTTTTT.

This clone was observed a few times. The V and J genes are TRBV2 and TRBJ2-1; possible D gene TRBD1, 8 bases. The CDR3 runs to 14 residues. V gave up 8 bases and J gave up 6 bases, with 17 bases separating them. Germline CDR1 reads SNHLY; CDR2 reads FYNNEI. CDR3: CASGRGQAINEQFF. In DNA, the CDR3 is TGTGCCAGCGGGAGGGGACAGGCCATCAATGAGCAGTTCTTC.

This clone was found a few times. The chain uses TRBV4-2 and TRBJ2-1, with 9 bases fitting TRBD2. The V and J ends lost 0 bases and 5 bases, in that order; junction bases with no gene match: 5. The CDR3 totals 16 residues. Germline lookup yields CDR1 LGHNA and CDR2 YNFKEQ. CDR3 region: CASSQDPLAGNNEQFF. The CDR3 region has the DNA TGTGCCAGCAGCCAAGATCCCCTAGCGGGGAACAATGAGCAGTTCTTC.

The chain carries TRBV7-9 and TRBJ2-2; D gene unclear. V was clipped by 5 bases and J by 0 bases, with 13 bases between them. Germline loops: CDR1 SEHNR, CDR2 FQNEAQ (reference sequence). The CDR3 sequence is 16 residues long. The CDR3 DNA reads TGTGCCAGCAGCGCCCCTAGGCCTTCGAACACCGGGGAGCTGTTTTTT. Encoded protein: CASSAPRPSNTGELFF.

This chain connects TRBV2 to TRBJ2-1, with 7 positions matching TRBD2. This CDR3 region has 14 residues. V was pared by 5 bases and J by 9 bases, with 10 bases of the junction left unmatched. Germline V gives CDR1 SNHLY, CDR2 FYNNEI. CDR3 loop: CASSKGTTLGEQFF. CDR3 sequence (DNA): TGTGCCAGCAGTAAAGGGACTACCCTAGGTGAGCAGTTCTTC.

The rearrangement joins TRBV7-2 to TRBJ2-1, with 7 nucleotides matching TRBD2. V was pared by 4 bases and J by 6 bases, with 12 bases of the junction left unmatched. Germline lookup yields CDR1 SGHTA and CDR2 FQGNSA. The CDR3 is 16 amino acids. DNA of the CDR3: TGTGCCAGCAGCTCTCAAGCTCAGCGGGGATCCAATGAGCAGTTCTTC. Translated, it gives CASSSQAQRGSNEQFF.

The CDR3 region has the DNA TGTGCCAGCAGCTTAGTCGGGGGTAACTATGGCTACACCTTC. It yields the protein CASSLVGGNYGYTF. This chain joins TRBV7-2 and TRBJ1-2; tentative D call: TRBD1 (5 bases). CDR3 size: 14 residues. Germline CDR1 SGHTA, CDR2 FQGNSA. With 1 base removed from V and 1 base from J, the gap between germline ends came to 7 bases.

This clone has just a few counts. V usage is TRBV29-1 and J usage is TRBJ1-1; D perhaps matches TRBD1 (6 bases). The CDR3 consists of 13 residues. Trimming removed 4 bases at V and 1 base at J, with 10 bases between. In germline, CDR1 is SQVTM, CDR2 ANQGSEA. CDR3 sequence: CSVANRANTEAFF. The CDR3 DNA is TGCAGCGTTGCCAACAGGGCGAACACTGAAGCTTTCTTT.

In this sample, this clone turned up a few times. The CDR3 here is CASRISTTGGHEKLFF. The CDR3 region has the DNA TGTGCCAGCAGGATATCCACGACAGGGGGACATGAAAAACTGTTTTTT. The chain couples TRBV28 to TRBJ1-4, with 9 positions matching TRBD1. Losses at the gene ends were 6 bases for V and 6 bases for J; bases not matched to a gene: 11. Germline V lookup: CDR1 MDHEN, CDR2 SYDVKM. The CDR3 loop spans 16 amino acids.

This clone occurred a few times. This CDR3 reads CASSYSAGGHQPQHF. The CDR3 nucleotides are TGTGCCAGCAGTTACTCGGCCGGGGGGCATCAGCCCCAGCATTTT. The chain recombines TRBV6-6 with TRBJ1-5; D is possibly TRBD1 (6 bases). Germline lookup yields CDR1 MNHNY and CDR2 SVGAGI (reference sequence). Trimming left V 0 bases short and J 5 bases short, with 11 bases between. CDR3 length: 15 amino acids.

The CDR3 DNA reads TGTGCCAGCAGCCAGTACTCGACAGGGGCGAACACTGAAGCTTTCTTT. It codes for CASSQYSTGANTEAFF. The chain recombines TRBV7-2 with TRBJ1-1; 8 positions match TRBD1. From germline, CDR1 is SGHTA and CDR2 FQGNSA. V trimming: 5 bases; J trimming: 1 base; junction bases outside the gene matches: 9. CDR3 size: 16 residues.

In nucleotides, the CDR3 is TGTGCCAGCAGTTCTCTCCCCAATCAGCCCCAGCATTTT. Translating gives CASSSLPNQPQHF. The chain employs TRBV2 and TRBJ1-5; D is uncertain. Per germline, CDR1 SNHLY and CDR2 FYNNEI. The CDR3 is 13 amino acids. Trimming shortened V by 5 bases and J by 3 bases, and 8 bases separated the two germline ends.

The sample holds a few counts of this clone. This rearrangement joins TRBV25-1 to TRBJ2-5, with 7 nucleotides matching TRBD1. In germline, CDR1 is MGHDK, CDR2 SYGVNS. J lost 0 bases, V lost 6 bases, and 7 bases had no gene match. This CDR3 has 15 residues. The CDR3 spells CASSRKQGYQETQYF. CDR3 in DNA: TGTGCCAGCAGCCGTAAACAGGGGTACCAAGAGACCCAGTACTTC.

The V call is TRBV28, the J call TRBJ1-5, with a weak D call TRBD1 (6 bases). Per the germline V gene, CDR1 is MDHEN and CDR2 is SYDVKM. Trimming removed 1 base at V and 5 bases at J, with 12 bases between. This CDR3 has 15 residues. CDR3 residues: CASSLLGGGDQPQHF. The CDR3 DNA reads as TGTGCCAGCAGTTTATTAGGGGGAGGGGATCAGCCCCAGCATTTT.

The V gene is TRBV14, the J gene TRBJ2-1, with D unclear. Germline lookup yields CDR1 SGHDN and CDR2 FVKESK. V lost 4 bases, J lost 3 bases, and 4 bases lay in between. This CDR3 contains 12 residues. The CDR3 reads CASSPYYNEQFF. The CDR3 coding sequence is TGTGCCAGCAGCCCCTACTACAATGAGCAGTTCTTC.

V gene TRBV7-9 combines with J gene TRBJ1-2, with TRBD1 as a possible D gene (6 bases). The CDR3 length is 12 residues. Germline-derived CDR1 and CDR2 are SEHNR and FQNEAQ (reference sequence). Trimming pared 5 bases from V and 5 bases from J, leaving 9 bases between. The CDR3 region is CASSRTDYGYTF. The CDR3 DNA sequence: TGTGCCAGCAGCCGGACAGATTATGGCTACACCTTC.

The chain employs TRBV2 and TRBJ1-1; the D gene is possibly TRBD1 (5 bases). The germline V and J ends were trimmed by 3 bases and 6 bases, with 14 bases remaining between them. This CDR3 contains 14 residues. CDR1 is SNHLY and CDR2 is FYNNEI in the germline V gene. CDR3 amino acids: CASSDSRWGAEAFF. The CDR3 nucleotides are TGTGCCAGCAGTGACTCGAGGTGGGGCGCTGAAGCTTTCTTT.

This clone was picked up a small number of times. V gene TRBV14 combines with J gene TRBJ1-1; TRBD1 agrees at 8 bases. Trimming removed 4 bases from V and 5 bases from J; junction bases left unmatched: 6. Germline CDR1 and CDR2: SGHDN and FVKESK. This CDR3 is 14 amino acids long. The CDR3 DNA follows: TGTGCCAGCAGCCGACAGGGGTTACTGACTGAAGCTTTCTTT. Protein product: CASSRQGLLTEAFF.

The V gene is TRBV28, the J gene TRBJ1-1; D might be TRBD1 (6 bases). CDR3 length: 12 amino acids. From germline, CDR1 is MDHEN and CDR2 SYDVKM. V lost 6 bases to trimming and J lost 4 bases, with 9 bases between them. The CDR3, as DNA: TGTGCCAGCAGGGTAGGGGGCACTGAAGCTTTCTTT. It translates to CASRVGGTEAFF.

To note about this clone: One end of the junction is discordant with germline, which a read error may explain. This rearrangement joins TRBV6-5 to TRBJ1-4; 8 bases are a match to TRBD1. The CDR3 length is 15 residues. Germline CDR1 reads MNHEY; CDR2 reads SVGAGI. The CDR3 protein is CASSHHRGGNEKLFF. CDR3 in DNA: TGTGCCAGCAGTCACCACAGGGGGGGTAATGAGAAACTGTTTTTT.

The CDR3 DNA follows: TGCGCCAGCAGTTCTAGCCCGACTAGCGGGAGTCGGGGAGAGACCCAGTACTTC. Its protein product is CASSSSPTSGSRGETQYF. V and J are TRBV5-1 and TRBJ2-5; TRBD2 matches at 12 bases. The CDR3 is 18 residues long. Looked up from germline, CDR1 is SGHRS and CDR2 is YFSETQ. V gave up 5 bases and J gave up 4 bases; unmatched junction bases: 15.

The V call is TRBV29-1, the J call TRBJ1-2; maybe TRBD1 (6 bases). V dropped 6 bases and J dropped 3 bases, with 11 bases sitting between them. This CDR3 has 12 residues. Germline V lookup: CDR1 SQVTM, CDR2 ANQGSEA. This CDR3 is CSVAGADYGYTF. For the CDR3, the DNA is TGCAGCGTAGCGGGGGCTGACTATGGCTACACCTTC.

The chain carries TRBV7-2 and TRBJ2-1; 9 nucleotides match TRBD1. CDR1 SGHTA and CDR2 FQGNSA come from the germline V gene. The CDR3 loop spans 15 amino acids. V dropped 4 bases and J dropped 6; count of bases not matched to a gene: 7. The CDR3 nucleotides are TGTGCCAGCAGCTCCAGGACAGGGGCGGGCAATGAGCAGTTCTTC. Translated: CASSSRTGAGNEQFF.

V usage is TRBV7-2 and J usage is TRBJ2-7; a weak D match, TRBD1 (6 bases). This CDR3 region has 14 residues. Germline lookup yields CDR1 SGHTA and CDR2 FQGNSA. V was pared by 2 bases and J by 3 bases, with 11 bases between. The CDR3 coding sequence is TGTGCCAGCAGCTTACAGGGGTTCGTCTACGAGCAGTACTTC. It is translated as CASSLQGFVYEQYF. Supplemented by reference TRBV7-2 and TRBJ2-7, the full variable domain reads GAGVSQSPSNKVTEKGKDVELRCDPISGHTALYWYRQSLGQGLEFLIYFQGNSAPDKSGLPSDRFSAERTGGSVSTLTIQRTQQEDSAVYLCASSLQGFVYEQYFGPGTRLTVT.

V usage is TRBV11-1 and J usage is TRBJ2-7; D might be TRBD2 (6 bases). The V end lost 2 bases, the J end lost 1 base, and 12 bases lay between the germline ends. Germline V lookup: CDR1 SGHAT, CDR2 FQDESV (reference sequence). The CDR3 is made up of 15 amino acids. The CDR3 DNA follows: TGTGCCAGCAGCTTAATGGGCGGGGTATCCTACGAGCAGTACTTC. Its translation: CASSLMGGVSYEQYF.

The chain couples TRBV11-2 to TRBJ2-1, with D maybe TRBD2 (6 bases). This CDR3 contains 16 residues. Trimming pared 5 bases from V and 0 bases from J, leaving 14 bases between. From germline, CDR1 is SGHAT and CDR2 FQNNGV. CDR3 in amino acids: CASSGYSAGSYNEQFF. The CDR3 nucleotides are TGTGCCAGCAGCGGATATTCAGCGGGCTCCTACAATGAGCAGTTCTTC.

This clone was detected a few times. CDR3 nucleotide sequence: TGTGCCAGCAGCGTAGAAACATTTAGCGGGGACGTCTACAATGAGCAGTTCTTC. The encoded protein is CASSVETFSGDVYNEQFF. The J gene is TRBJ2-1, the V gene TRBV9; 8 positions agree with TRBD2. V shed 0 bases, J shed 3 bases, and the junction held 11 bases outside the gene matches. Germline CDR1 reads SGDLS; CDR2 reads YYNGEE. The CDR3 has 18 residues.

This sequence joins TRBV9 and TRBJ2-2, with D possibly being TRBD2 (7 bases). This CDR3 is built from 15 residues. Germline-derived CDR1 and CDR2 are SGDLS and YYNGEE. V was cut by 0 bases and J by 5 bases, with 11 bases left in between. CDR3 bases: TGTGCCAGCAGCGTAGGGGGGCGGGAGACCGGGGAGCTGTTTTTT. As protein: CASSVGGRETGELFF. Looking up the rest from reference TRBV9 and TRBJ2-2 gives the full variable domain: DSGVTQTPKHLITATGQRVTLRCSPRSGDLSVYWYQQSLDQGLQFLIQYYNGEERAKGNILERFSAQQFPDLHSELNLSSLELGDSALYFCASSVGGRETGELFFGEGSRLTVL.

This rearrangement joins TRBV9 to TRBJ1-4, with D perhaps TRBD1 (6 bases). Germline V gene sequence: CDR1 SGDLS, CDR2 YYNGEE. V lost 0 bases, J lost 8 bases, and 11 bases lay in between. This CDR3 has 14 amino acids. The CDR3 DNA reads TGTGCCAGCAGCGTAGGAGGGGGACGGGAAAAACTGTTTTTT. Protein sequence: CASSVGGGREKLFF.

To note about this clone: The junction and the germline gene differ at one end; a read error may be behind it. The chain carries TRBV7-2 and TRBJ2-1, with TRBD2 matching over 10 bases. This CDR3 has 14 amino acids. Per the germline V gene, CDR1 is SGHTA and CDR2 is FQGNSA. In nucleotides, the CDR3 is TGTGCCAGCAGCTCCGGACTAGCGGCCACGCTTTTGATCTTC. Its protein is CASSSGLAATLLIF.